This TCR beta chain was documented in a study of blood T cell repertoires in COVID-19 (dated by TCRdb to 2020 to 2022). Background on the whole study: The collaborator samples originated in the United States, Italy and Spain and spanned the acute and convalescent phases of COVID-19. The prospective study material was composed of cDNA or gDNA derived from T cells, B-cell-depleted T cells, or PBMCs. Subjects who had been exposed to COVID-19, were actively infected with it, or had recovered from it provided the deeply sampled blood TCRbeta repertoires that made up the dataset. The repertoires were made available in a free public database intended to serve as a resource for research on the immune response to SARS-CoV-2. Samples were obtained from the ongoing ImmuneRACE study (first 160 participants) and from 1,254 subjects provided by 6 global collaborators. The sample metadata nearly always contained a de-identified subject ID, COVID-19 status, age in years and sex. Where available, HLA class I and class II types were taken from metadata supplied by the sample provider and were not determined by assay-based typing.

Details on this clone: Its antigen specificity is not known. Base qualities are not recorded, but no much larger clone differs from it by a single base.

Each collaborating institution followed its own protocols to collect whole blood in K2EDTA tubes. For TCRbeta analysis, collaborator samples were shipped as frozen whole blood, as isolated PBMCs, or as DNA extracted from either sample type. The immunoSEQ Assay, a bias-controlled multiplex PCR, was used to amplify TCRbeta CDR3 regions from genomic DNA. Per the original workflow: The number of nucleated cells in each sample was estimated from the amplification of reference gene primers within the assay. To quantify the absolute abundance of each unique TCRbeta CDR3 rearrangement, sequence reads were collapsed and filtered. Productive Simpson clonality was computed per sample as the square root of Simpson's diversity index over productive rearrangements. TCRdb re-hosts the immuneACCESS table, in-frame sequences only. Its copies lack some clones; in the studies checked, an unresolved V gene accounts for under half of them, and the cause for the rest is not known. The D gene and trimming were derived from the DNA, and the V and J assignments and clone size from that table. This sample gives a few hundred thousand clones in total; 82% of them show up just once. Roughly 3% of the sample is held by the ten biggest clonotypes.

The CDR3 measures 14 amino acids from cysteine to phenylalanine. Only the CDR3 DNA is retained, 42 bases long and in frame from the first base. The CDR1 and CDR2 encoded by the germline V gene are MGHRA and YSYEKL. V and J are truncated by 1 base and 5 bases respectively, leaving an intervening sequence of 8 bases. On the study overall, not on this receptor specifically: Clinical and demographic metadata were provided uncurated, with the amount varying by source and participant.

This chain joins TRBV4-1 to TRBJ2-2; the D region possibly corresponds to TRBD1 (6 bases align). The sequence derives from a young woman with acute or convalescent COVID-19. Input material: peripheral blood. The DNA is TGCGCCAGCAGCCAAGGTGACAGGACCGGGGAGCTGTTTTTT. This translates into CASSQGDRTGELFF.